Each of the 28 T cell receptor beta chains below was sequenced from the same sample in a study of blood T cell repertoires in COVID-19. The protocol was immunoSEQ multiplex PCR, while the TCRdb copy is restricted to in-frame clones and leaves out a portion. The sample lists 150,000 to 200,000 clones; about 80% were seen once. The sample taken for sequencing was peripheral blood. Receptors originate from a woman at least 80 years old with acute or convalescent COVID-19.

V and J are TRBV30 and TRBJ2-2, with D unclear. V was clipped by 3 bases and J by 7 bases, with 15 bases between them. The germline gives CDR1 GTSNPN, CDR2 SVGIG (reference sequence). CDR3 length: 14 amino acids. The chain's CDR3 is CAWRSLSIVGELFF. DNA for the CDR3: TGTGCCTGGAGAAGCCTATCTATTGTCGGGGAGCTGTTTTTT.

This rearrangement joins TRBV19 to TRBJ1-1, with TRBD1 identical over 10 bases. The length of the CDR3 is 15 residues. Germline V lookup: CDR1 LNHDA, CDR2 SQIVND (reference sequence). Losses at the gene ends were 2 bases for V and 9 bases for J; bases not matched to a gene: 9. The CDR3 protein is CASSILSDRGLKAFF. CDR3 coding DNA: TGTGCCAGTAGTATACTCTCCGACAGGGGGCTAAAAGCTTTCTTT. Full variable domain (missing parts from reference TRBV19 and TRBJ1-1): DGGITQSPKYLFRKEGQNVTLSCEQNLNHDAMYWYRQDPGQGLRLIYYSQIVNDFQKGDIAEGYSVSREKKESFPLTVTSAQKNPTAFYLCASSILSDRGLKAFFGQGTRLTVV.

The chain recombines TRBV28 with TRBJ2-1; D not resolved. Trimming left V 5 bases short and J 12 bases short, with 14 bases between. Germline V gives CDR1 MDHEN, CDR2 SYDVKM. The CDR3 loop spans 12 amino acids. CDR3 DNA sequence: TGTGCCAGCAGTCGACTTAGCTCGGGGCAGTTCTTC. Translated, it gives CASSRLSSGQFF.

The DNA of the CDR3 is TGTGCCAGTAGTCGGGGGATCGAAAACACCATATATTTT. Translated, it gives CASSRGIENTIYF. The chain links TRBV19 to TRBJ1-3; D is possibly TRBD1 (5 bases). The germline gives CDR1 LNHDA, CDR2 SQIVND (reference sequence). The CDR3 covers 13 residues. V was trimmed by 5 bases and J by 6 bases, leaving 11 bases between them. Variable domain in full (rest from reference TRBV19 and TRBJ1-3): DGGITQSPKYLFRKEGQNVTLSCEQNLNHDAMYWYRQDPGQGLRLIYYSQIVNDFQKGDIAEGYSVSREKKESFPLTVTSAQKNPTAFYLCASSRGIENTIYFGEGSWLTVV.

In nucleotides, the CDR3 is TGTGCCAGCAGCTTCGGGGGGGGTCCCACAGATACGCAGTATTTT. Its protein is CASSFGGGPTDTQYF. The chain joins TRBV7-2 to TRBJ2-3, with TRBD2 matching 8 bases. The V and J ends lost 3 bases and 2 bases, in that order; junction bases with no gene match: 4. Germline V gives CDR1 SGHTA, CDR2 FQGNSA. CDR3 size: 15 residues.

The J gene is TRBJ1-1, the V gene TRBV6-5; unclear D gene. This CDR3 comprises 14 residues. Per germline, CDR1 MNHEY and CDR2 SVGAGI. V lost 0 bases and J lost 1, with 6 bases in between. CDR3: CASSYSGGNTEAFF. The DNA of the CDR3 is TGTGCCAGCAGTTACTCAGGAGGGAACACTGAAGCTTTCTTT.

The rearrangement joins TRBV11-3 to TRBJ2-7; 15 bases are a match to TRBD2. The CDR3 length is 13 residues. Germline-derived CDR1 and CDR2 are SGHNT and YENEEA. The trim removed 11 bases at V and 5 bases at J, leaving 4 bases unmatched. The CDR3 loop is CASGLAGGDEQYF. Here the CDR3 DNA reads TGTGCCTCGGGACTAGCGGGAGGAGACGAGCAGTACTTC.

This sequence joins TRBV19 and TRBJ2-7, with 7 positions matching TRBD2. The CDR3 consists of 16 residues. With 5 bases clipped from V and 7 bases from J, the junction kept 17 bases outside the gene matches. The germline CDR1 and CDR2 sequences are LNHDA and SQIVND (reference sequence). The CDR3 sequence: CASSPFGTTSSEEQYF. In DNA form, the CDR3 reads TGTGCCAGTAGTCCCTTCGGGACTACCTCCTCGGAGGAGCAGTACTTC.

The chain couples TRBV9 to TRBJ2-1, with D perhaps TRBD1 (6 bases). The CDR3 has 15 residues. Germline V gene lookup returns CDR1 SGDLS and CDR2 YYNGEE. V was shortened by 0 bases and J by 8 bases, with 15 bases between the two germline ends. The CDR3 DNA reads TGTGCCAGCAGCGTAGGGGCAGGGGTTAATCATGAGCAGTTCTTC. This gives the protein CASSVGAGVNHEQFF.

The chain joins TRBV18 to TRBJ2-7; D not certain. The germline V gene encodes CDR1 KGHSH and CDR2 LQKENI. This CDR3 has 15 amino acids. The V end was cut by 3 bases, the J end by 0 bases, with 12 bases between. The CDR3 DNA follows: TGTGCCAGCTCACCTGGTCGTGGCGGCTCCTACGAGCAGTACTTC. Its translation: CASSPGRGGSYEQYF.

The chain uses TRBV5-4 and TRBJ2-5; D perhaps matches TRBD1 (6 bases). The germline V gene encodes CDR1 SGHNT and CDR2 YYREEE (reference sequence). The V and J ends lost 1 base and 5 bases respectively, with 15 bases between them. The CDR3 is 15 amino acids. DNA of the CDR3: TGTGCCAGCAGCTTGAAACAACAGGGTGTCGAGACCCAGTACTTC. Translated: CASSLKQQGVETQYF.

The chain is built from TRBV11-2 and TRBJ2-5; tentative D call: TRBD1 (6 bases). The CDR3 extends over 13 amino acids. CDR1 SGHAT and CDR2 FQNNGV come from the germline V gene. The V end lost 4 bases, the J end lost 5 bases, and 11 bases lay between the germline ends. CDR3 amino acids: CASSSGVVETQYF. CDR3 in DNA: TGTGCCAGCAGCTCAGGGGTTGTGGAGACCCAGTACTTC.

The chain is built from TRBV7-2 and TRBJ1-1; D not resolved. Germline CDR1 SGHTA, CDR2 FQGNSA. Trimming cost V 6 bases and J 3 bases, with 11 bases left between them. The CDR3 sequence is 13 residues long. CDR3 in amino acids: CASSPLGYTEAFF. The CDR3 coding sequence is TGTGCCAGCAGTCCTCTCGGGTACACTGAAGCTTTCTTT.

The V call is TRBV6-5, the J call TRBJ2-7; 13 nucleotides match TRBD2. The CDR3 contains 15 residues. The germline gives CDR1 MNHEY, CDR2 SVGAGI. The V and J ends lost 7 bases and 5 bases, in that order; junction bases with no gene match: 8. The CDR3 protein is CASTLRTSGSDEQYF. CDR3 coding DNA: TGTGCCAGCACCTTACGGACTAGCGGGAGCGACGAGCAGTACTTC.

CDR3 amino acids: CAWSATGLEGYTF. In nucleotides, the CDR3 is TGTGCCTGGAGTGCGACAGGGTTGGAAGGCTACACCTTC. V gene TRBV30 combines with J gene TRBJ1-2; 7 bases fit TRBD1. Germline trimming cut 1 base from V and 8 bases from J; bases unmatched to any gene: 7. This CDR3 region has 13 residues. The germline gives CDR1 GTSNPN, CDR2 SVGIG (reference sequence).

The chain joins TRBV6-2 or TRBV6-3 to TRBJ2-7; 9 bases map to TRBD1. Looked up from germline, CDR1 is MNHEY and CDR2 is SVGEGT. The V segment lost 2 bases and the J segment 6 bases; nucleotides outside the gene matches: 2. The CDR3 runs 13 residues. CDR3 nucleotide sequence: TGTGCCAGCAGTTACGGGACAGGGATCGAGCAGTACTTC. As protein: CASSYGTGIEQYF.

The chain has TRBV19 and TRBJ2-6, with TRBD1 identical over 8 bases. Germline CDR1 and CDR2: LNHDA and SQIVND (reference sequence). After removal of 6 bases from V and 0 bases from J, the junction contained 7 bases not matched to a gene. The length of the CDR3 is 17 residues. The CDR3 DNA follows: TGTGCCAGTAGGTCTGGACAGGGAACCTCTGGGGCCAACGTCCTGACTTTC. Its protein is CASRSGQGTSGANVLTF.

CDR3 DNA: TGTGCCAGCAGTCACGGGACAGGGGCGGGAGAGCAGTACTTC. It translates to CASSHGTGAGEQYF. The rearrangement joins TRBV9 to TRBJ2-7; 10 bases are a match to TRBD1. Germline CDR1 reads SGDLS; CDR2 reads YYNGEE. This CDR3 is built from 14 residues. Trimming cost V 5 bases and J 7 bases; bases outside gene matches: 9. The full variable domain, in which reference TRBV9 and TRBJ2-7 provide the parts outside the CDR3, is DSGVTQTPKHLITATGQRVTLRCSPRSGDLSVYWYQQSLDQGLQFLIQYYNGEERAKGNILERFSAQQFPDLHSELNLSSLELGDSALYFCASSHGTGAGEQYFGPGTRLTVT.

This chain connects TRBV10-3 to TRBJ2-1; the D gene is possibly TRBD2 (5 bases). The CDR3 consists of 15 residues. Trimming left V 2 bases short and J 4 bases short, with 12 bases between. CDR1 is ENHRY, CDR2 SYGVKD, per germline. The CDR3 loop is CAISENIGGYNEQFF. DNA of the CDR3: TGTGCCATCAGTGAGAATATCGGCGGGTACAATGAGCAGTTCTTC.

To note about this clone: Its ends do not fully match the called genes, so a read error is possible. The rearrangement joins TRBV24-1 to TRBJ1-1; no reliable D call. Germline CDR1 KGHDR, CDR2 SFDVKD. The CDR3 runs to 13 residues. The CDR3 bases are TGTGCCACCCGTGACACTGAGAACACTGAAGCTTTCTTT. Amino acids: CATRDTENTEAFF.

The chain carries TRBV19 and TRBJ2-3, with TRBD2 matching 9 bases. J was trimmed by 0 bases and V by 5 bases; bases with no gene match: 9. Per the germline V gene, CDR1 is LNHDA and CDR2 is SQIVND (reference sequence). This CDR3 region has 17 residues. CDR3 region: CASSPSGAAPSTDTQYF. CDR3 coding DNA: TGTGCCAGTAGTCCTAGCGGGGCGGCACCTAGCACAGATACGCAGTATTTT.

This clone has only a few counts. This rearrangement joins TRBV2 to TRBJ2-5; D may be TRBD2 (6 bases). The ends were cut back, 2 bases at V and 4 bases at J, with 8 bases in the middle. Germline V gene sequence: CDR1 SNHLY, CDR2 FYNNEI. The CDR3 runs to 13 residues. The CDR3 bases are TGTGCCAGCAGTGAACGGAGGGCAGAGACCCAGTACTTC. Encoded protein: CASSERRAETQYF.

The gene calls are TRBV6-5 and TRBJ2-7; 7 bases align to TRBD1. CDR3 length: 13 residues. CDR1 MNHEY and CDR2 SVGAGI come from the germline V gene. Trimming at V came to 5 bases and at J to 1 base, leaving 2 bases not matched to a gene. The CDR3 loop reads CASSPGQSYEQYF. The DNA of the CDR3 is TGTGCCAGCAGTCCGGGACAGTCCTACGAGCAGTACTTC.

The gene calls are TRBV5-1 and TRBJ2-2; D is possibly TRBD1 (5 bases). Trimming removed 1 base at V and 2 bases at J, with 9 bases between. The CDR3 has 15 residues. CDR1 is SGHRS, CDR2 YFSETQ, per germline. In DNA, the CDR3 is TGCGCCAGCAGCTTGCCCAGGGCTAACACCGGGGAGCTGTTTTTT. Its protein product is CASSLPRANTGELFF.

CDR3 nucleotides: TGTGCCAGCAGCAGACTGACGGCGTACCAAGAGACCCAGTACTTC. Amino acid sequence: CASSRLTAYQETQYF. The rearrangement joins TRBV9 to TRBJ2-5; D is ambiguous. Per the germline V gene, CDR1 is SGDLS and CDR2 is YYNGEE. V shed 4 bases and J shed 0 bases, with 13 bases lying between them. The CDR3 spans 15 residues.

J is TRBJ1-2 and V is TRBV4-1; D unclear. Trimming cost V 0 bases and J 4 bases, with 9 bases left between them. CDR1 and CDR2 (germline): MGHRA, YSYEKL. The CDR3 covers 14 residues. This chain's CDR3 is CASSQDHRFYGYTF. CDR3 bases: TGCGCCAGCAGCCAAGATCACAGATTCTATGGCTACACCTTC.

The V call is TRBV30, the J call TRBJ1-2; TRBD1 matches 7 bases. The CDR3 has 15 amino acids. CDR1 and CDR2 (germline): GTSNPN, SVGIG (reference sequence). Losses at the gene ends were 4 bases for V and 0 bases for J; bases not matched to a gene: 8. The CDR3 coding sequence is TGTGCCTGGACCCGAGGGGGGACAGCTAACTATGGCTACACCTTC. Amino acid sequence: CAWTRGGTANYGYTF. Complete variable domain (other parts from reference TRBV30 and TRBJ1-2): SQTIHQWPATLVQPVGSPLSLECTVEGTSNPNLYWYRQAAGRGLQLLFYSVGIGQISSEVPQNLSASRPQDRQFILSSKKLLLSDSGFYLCAWTRGGTANYGYTFGSGTRLTVV.

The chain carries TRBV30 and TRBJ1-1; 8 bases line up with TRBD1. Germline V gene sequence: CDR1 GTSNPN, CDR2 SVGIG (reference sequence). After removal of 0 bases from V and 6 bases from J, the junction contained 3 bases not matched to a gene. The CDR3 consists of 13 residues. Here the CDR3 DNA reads TGTGCCTGGAGTGTTCAGGGGGCGGCTGAAGCTTTCTTT. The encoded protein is CAWSVQGAAEAFF.